This entry lists 4 T cell receptor beta chains sequenced from one sample in a study of T cells after yellow fever vaccination. MiXCR, applied by TCRdb to the 5' RACE reads, yields one record per CDR3 protein. Of just over 300,000 distinct CDR3 sequences listed, less than 4.5% are singletons. The sequenced sample was PBMCs, obtained on the day of the yellow fever booster vaccination. Receptor source: a man younger than 35 who received the YFV17D yellow fever vaccine.

In its sample, this clonotype was seen many times. The chain is built from TRBV20-1 and TRBJ1-1, with D maybe TRBD1 (5 bases). V lost 2 bases and J lost 0, with 16 bases in between. The germline CDR1 and CDR2 sequences are DFQATT and SNEGSKA (reference sequence). There are 16 residues in the CDR3. CDR3 in amino acids: CSARSGTAGMNTEAFF. DNA for the CDR3: TGCAGTGCTAGATCTGGGACCGCTGGCATGAACACTGAAGCTTTCTTT.

This chain uses TRBV25-1 with TRBJ2-1; D could derive from TRBD1 or TRBD2 (5 bases each). Per the germline V gene, CDR1 is MGHDK and CDR2 is SYGVNS. This CDR3 is built from 14 residues. Trimming left V 8 bases short and J 6 bases short, with 17 bases between. The CDR3 DNA reads as TGTGCCAGCGGACGATCCGGGGCCATCAATGAGCAGTTCTTC. Translation gives CASGRSGAINEQFF.

The V and J genes are TRBV4-3 and TRBJ2-7; TRBD1 matches at 7 bases. This CDR3 is built from 17 residues. Trimming removed 1 base from V and 6 bases from J; junction bases left unmatched: 15. The germline CDR1 and CDR2 sequences are LGHNA and YSLEER. The CDR3 sequence: CASSQVTRAGGRGEQYF. The CDR3 bases are TGCGCCAGCAGCCAAGTCACTCGGGCAGGGGGTCGAGGCGAGCAGTACTTC.

This clonotype occurred many times. V and J are TRBV6-1 and TRBJ2-5; D tentatively reads TRBD1 or TRBD2 (5 bases each). Germline CDR1 and CDR2: MNHNS and SASEGT. The CDR3 sequence is 15 residues long. Trimming left V 4 bases short and J 5 bases short, with 17 bases between. Here the CDR3 DNA reads TGTGCCAGCAGTGGATCCGATGGGGGTGCGGAGACCCAGTACTTC. It codes for CASSGSDGGAETQYF.